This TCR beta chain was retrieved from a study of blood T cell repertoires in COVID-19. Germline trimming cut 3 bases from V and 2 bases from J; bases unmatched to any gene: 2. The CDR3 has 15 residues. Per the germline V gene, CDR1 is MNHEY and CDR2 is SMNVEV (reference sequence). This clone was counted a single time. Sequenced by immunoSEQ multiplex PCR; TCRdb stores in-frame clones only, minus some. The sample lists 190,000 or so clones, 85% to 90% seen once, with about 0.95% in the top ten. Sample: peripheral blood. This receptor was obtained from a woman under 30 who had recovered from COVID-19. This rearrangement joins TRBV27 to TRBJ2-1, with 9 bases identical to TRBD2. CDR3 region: CASSFAGGPYNEQFF. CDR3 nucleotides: TGTGCCAGCAGTTTTGCGGGAGGGCCCTACAATGAGCAGTTCTTC.